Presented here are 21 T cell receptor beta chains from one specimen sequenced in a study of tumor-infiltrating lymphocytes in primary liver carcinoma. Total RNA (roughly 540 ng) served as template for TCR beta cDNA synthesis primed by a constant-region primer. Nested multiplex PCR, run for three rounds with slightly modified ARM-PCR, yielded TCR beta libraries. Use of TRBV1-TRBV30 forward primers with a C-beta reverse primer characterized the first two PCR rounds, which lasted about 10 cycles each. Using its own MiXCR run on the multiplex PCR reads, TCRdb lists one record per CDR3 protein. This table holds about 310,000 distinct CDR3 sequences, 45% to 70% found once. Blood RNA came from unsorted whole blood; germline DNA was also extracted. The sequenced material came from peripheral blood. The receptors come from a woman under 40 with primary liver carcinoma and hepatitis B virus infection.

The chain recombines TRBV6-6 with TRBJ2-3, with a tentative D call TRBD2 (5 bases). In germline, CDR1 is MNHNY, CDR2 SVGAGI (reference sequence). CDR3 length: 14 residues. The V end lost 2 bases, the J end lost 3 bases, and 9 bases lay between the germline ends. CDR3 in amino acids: CASSYGRETDTQYF. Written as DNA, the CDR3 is TGTGCCAGCAGTTACGGTCGGGAAACAGATACGCAGTATTTT.

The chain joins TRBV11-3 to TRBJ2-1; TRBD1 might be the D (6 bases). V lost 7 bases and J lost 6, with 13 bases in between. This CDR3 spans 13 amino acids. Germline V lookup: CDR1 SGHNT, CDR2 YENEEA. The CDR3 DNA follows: TGTGCCAGCAATTTAGACAGGAGCAATGAGCAGTTCTTC. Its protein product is CASNLDRSNEQFF.

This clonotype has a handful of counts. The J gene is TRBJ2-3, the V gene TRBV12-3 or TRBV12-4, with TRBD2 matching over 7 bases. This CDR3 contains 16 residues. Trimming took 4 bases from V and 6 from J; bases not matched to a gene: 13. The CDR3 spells CASSYGFTGGGDTQYF. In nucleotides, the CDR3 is TGTGCCAGCAGTTATGGTTTTACGGGAGGCGGGGATACGCAGTATTTT.

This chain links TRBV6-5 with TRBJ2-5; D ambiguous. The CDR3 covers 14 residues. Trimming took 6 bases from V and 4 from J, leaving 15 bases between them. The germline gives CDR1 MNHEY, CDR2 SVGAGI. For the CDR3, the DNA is TGTGCCAGCAGCTTCCCTTTCGGCGGAGAGACCCAGTACTTC. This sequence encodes CASSFPFGGETQYF.

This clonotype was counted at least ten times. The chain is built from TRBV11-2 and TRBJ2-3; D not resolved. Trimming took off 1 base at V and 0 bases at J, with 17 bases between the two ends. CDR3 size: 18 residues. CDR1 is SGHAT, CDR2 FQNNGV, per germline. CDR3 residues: CASSLAPSRISSTDTQYF. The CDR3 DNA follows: TGTGCCAGCAGCTTAGCCCCCTCTAGAATATCCAGCACAGATACGCAGTATTTT.

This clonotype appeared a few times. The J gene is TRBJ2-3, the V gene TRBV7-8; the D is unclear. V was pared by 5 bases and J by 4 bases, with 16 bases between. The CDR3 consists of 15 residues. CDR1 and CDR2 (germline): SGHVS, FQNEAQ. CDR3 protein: CASSHTFRSADTQYF. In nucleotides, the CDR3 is TGTGCCAGCAGCCACACCTTTAGGAGCGCAGATACGCAGTATTTT.

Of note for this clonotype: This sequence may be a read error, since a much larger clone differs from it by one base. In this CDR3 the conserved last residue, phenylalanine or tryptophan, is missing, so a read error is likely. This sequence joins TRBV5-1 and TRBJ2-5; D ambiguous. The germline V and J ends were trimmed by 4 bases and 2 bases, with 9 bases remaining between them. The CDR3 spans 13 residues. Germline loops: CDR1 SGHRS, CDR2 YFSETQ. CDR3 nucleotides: TGCGCCAGCAGCGCCATTCGACAAGAGACCCAGTACTCC. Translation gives CASSAIRQETQYS.

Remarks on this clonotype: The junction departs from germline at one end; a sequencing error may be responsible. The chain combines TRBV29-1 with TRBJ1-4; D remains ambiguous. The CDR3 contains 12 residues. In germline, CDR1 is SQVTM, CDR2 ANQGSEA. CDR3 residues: CSATTSNEKLSF. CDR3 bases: TGCAGCGCCACGACAAGTAATGAAAAACTGTCTTTT.

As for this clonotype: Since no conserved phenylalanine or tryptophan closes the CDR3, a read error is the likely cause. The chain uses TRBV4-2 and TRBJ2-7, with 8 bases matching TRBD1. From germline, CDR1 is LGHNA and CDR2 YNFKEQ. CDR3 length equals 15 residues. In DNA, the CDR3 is TGCGCCAGCAGCCAAGATGCCAGGGGGCTCTACGAGCAGTACTTG. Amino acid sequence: CASSQDARGLYEQYL.

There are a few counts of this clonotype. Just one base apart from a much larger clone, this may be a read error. The CDR3 region has the DNA TGCAGCGCCCCCCTGTCCGGGGCGAACACCGGGGAGCTGCTTTTT. It codes for CSAPLSGANTGELLF. This chain links TRBV29-1 with TRBJ2-2; D might be TRBD1 or TRBD2, each matching 5 bases. Germline CDR1 and CDR2: SQVTM and ANQGSEA. The length of the CDR3 is 15 residues.

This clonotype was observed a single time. CDR3 DNA sequence: TGTGCCAGCAGTGAGGAGACCGGTAGAGGAAACACCATATATTTT. As protein: CASSEETGRGNTIYF. The chain employs TRBV6-1 and TRBJ1-3, with D unresolved. The V end lost 3 bases, the J end lost 4 bases, and 13 bases lay between the germline ends. The V gene's germline CDR1 is MNHNS and CDR2 SASEGT. This CDR3 has 15 amino acids.

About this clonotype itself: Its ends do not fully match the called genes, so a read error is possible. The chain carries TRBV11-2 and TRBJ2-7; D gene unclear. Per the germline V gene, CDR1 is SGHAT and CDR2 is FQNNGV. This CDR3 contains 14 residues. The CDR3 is CTSSSAIPLYEQYF. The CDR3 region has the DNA TGTACCAGCAGCTCGGCTATCCCTCTCTACGAGCAGTACTTC.

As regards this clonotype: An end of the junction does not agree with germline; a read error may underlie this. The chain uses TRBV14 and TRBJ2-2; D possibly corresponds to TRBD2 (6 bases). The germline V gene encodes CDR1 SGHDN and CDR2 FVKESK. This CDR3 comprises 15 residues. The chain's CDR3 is CASSQLEAATGGLFF. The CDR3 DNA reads TGTGCCAGCAGCCAACTCGAAGCGGCCACCGGGGGGCTGTTTTTT.

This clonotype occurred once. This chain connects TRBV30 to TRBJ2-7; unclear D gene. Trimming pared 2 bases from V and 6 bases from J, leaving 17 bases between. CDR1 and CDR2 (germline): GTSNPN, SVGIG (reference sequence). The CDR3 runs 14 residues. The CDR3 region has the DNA TGTGCCTGGAGTAGGCACGGCCGGGCGCTCGAGCAGTACTTC. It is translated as CAWSRHGRALEQYF.

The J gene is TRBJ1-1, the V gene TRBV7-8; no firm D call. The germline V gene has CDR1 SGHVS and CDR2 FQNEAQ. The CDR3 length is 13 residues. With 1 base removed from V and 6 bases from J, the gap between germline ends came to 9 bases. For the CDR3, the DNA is TGTGCCAGCAGCTTAGGAGGGATGGCTGAAGCTTTCTTT. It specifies CASSLGGMAEAFF.

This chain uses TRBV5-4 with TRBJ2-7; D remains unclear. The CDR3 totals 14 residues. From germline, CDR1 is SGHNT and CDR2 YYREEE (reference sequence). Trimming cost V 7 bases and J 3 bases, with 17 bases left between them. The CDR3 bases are TGTGCCAGCGAATCCGGACCGGGTAGCTACGAGCAGTACTTC. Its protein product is CASESGPGSYEQYF.

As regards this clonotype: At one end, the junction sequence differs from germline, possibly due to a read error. The DNA for the CDR3 is TGTGCCAGCAGCAAAGACGGGGCAACTAATGAAAAACTGTCTTTT. It codes for CASSKDGATNEKLSF. The chain uses TRBV6-5 and TRBJ1-4; TRBD1 is a possible D gene (5 bases). Germline lookup yields CDR1 MNHEY and CDR2 SVGAGI. The CDR3 sequence is 15 residues long.

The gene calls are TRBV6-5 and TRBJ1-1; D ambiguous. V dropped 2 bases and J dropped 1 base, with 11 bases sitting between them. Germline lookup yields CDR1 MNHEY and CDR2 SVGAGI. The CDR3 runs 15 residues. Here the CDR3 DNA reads TGTGCCAGCAGTTACCATGGCGGAGAGAACACTGAAGCTTTCTTT. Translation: CASSYHGGENTEAFF.

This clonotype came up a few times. DNA for the CDR3: TGTGCCAGCAGTTACCCCGGGGCGGTTCGGACCGGGGAGCTGTTTTTT. It is translated as CASSYPGAVRTGELFF. The rearrangement uses TRBV6-2 or TRBV6-3 and TRBJ2-2; D is possibly TRBD1 or TRBD2 (5 bases each). The CDR3 is 16 residues long. V shed 2 bases and J shed 5 bases, with 15 bases lying between them. Germline V gene sequence: CDR1 MNHEY, CDR2 SVGEGT.

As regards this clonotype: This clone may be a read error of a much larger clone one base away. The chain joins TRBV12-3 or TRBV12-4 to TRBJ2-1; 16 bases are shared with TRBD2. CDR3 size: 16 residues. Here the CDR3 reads CPSSTGLAGGFDEQFF. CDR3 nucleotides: TGTCCCAGCAGTACGGGACTAGCGGGAGGGTTCGATGAGCAGTTCTTC.

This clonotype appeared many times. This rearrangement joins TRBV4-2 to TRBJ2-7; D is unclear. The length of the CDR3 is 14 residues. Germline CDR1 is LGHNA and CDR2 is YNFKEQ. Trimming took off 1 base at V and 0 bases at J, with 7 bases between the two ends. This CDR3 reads CASSQADSSYEQYF. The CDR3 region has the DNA TGTGCCAGCAGCCAAGCAGATAGCTCCTACGAGCAGTACTTC.